A selection of T cell receptor beta chains follows, all from one sample in a study of cytomegalovirus exposure and HLA in healthy donors. TCRdb's table, derived via immunoSEQ multiplex PCR, lists solely in-frame clones and lacks some. This sample carries around 130,000 clones, 80% of them seen once, and the ten largest clones take 1%. Specimen: PBMCs. Receptors were obtained from a man aged 40-49 years in good health and CMV-seronegative. The CDR3 runs from the conserved cysteine through the conserved F or W. Fields, in order: V gene, J gene, D gene, clone size, CDR3 protein, CDR3 DNA. D genes are given only for firm matches. Not all rows give a size; the values are once, few, many and, for expanded clones, a class.

V: TRBV6-1; J: TRBJ2-7; D: TRBD2; size: -; CDR3: CASRGGGFDEQYF; DNA: TGTGCCAGCAGGGGGGGAGGGTTTGACGAGCAGTACTTC
V: TRBV19; J: TRBJ1-5; D: -; size: -; CDR3: CASSEQGYSNQPQHF; DNA: TGTGCCAGTAGTGAACAGGGCTATAGCAATCAGCCCCAGCATTTT
V: TRBV28; J: TRBJ2-1; D: TRBD2; size: -; CDR3: CASSPSGTIGNEQFF; DNA: TGTGCCAGCAGTCCTAGCGGGACGATCGGGAATGAGCAGTTCTTC
V: TRBV2; J: TRBJ2-5; D: -; size: once; CDR3: CASSGSRGETQYF; DNA: TGTGCCAGCAGTGGTTCTCGGGGAGAGACCCAGTACTTC
V: TRBV15; J: TRBJ2-5; D: -; size: -; CDR3: CATSRDVSLETQYF; DNA: TGTGCCACCAGCAGAGACGTTAGTCTGGAGACCCAGTACTTC
V: TRBV7-9; J: TRBJ2-2; D: -; size: -; CDR3: CASSLAARVAGELFF; DNA: TGTGCCAGCAGCTTAGCGGCCAGGGTTGCCGGGGAGCTGTTTTTT
V: TRBV28; J: TRBJ1-5; D: TRBD1; size: -; CDR3: CASSHRGRGNQPQHF; DNA: TGTGCCAGCAGCCACAGGGGAAGGGGCAATCAGCCCCAGCATTTT
V: TRBV7-2; J: TRBJ1-2; D: -; size: -; CDR3: CASRGGYYGYTF; DNA: TGTGCCAGCAGGGGGGGGTACTATGGCTACACCTTC
V: TRBV5-3; J: TRBJ2-7; D: TRBD1; size: -; CDR3: CARSLGRQGAYEQYF; DNA: TGTGCCAGAAGCTTGGGGAGACAGGGGGCTTACGAGCAGTACTTC
V: TRBV6-6; J: TRBJ2-3; D: TRBD2; size: -; CDR3: CASSTGTIAQDTQYF; DNA: TGTGCCAGCAGTACCGGGACTATAGCACAAGATACGCAGTATTTT